In this sample, the clone carrying this T cell receptor (beta chain) turned up many times. Its antigen remains unknown. The data belong to a study of T cells after yellow fever vaccination. The study's findings and limits: The study found a weaker secondary response that peaked faster, day 5 versus 15. Primary-vaccination clones mostly resurfaced post-booster (about 95% CD4, 85% to 90% CD8).

The CDR3 consists of 18 residues. CDR1 is SGHRS, CDR2 YFSETQ, per germline. The V and J ends lost 4 bases and 2 bases respectively, with 25 bases between them. TCRdb processed the 5' RACE reads anew with MiXCR; each CDR3 protein has one entry. Of a few hundred thousand distinct CDR3 sequences in the sample, about 5.2% were seen once. This specimen consisted of CD4+ T cells sorted from PBMCs, obtained on the day of the yellow fever booster vaccination. The chain employs TRBV5-1 and TRBJ2-7; D unclear. The receptor's source is a man between 18 and 29 years old who received the YFV17D yellow fever vaccine. The CDR3: CASSPRVYKNLLTYEQYF. In DNA form, the CDR3 reads TGCGCCAGCAGCCCCCGGGTGTACAAGAACCTTCTTACCTACGAGCAGTACTTC.